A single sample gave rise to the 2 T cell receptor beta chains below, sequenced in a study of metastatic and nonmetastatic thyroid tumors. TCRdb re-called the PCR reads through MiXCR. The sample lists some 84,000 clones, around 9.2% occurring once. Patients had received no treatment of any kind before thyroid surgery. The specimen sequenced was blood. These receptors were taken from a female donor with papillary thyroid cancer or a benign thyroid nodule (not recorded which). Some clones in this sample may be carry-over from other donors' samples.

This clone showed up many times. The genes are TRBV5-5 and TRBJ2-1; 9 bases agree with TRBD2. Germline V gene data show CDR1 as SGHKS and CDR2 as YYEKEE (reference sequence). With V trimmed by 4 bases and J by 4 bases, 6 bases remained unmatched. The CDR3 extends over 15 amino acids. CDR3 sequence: CASSTGLALYNEQFF. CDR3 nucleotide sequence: TGTGCCAGCAGCACCGGACTAGCGCTTTACAATGAGCAGTTCTTC.

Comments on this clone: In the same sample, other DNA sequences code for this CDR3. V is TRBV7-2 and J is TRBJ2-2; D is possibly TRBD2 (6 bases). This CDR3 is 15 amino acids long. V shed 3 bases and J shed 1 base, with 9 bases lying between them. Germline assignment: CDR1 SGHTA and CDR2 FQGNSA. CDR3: CASSFWGGNTGELFF. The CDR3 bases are TGTGCCAGCAGCTTTTGGGGAGGGAACACCGGGGAGCTGTTTTTT.